Listed here are 2 T cell receptor beta chains from one sample, sequenced in a study of T cells in Graves' hyperthyroidism and ophthalmopathy. Amplified TCR beta CDR3 regions derived from RNA transcripts. Carried out on the TCR CDR3, a first-round RT-PCR used the HTBI primer set. TCRdb reprocessed the multiplex PCR reads via MiXCR and lists one record per CDR3 protein. The sample records approximately 700,000 distinct CDR3 sequences, about 17% being singletons. The material sequenced was blood. These TCRs come from a man between 18 and 29 years old with Graves' hyperthyroidism.

This clonotype was counted at least ten times. V and J are TRBV6-1 and TRBJ2-1; perhaps TRBD2 as D (5 bases). The germline gives CDR1 MNHNS, CDR2 SASEGT. The CDR3 is 14 residues long. V gave up 0 bases and J gave up 7 bases, with 10 bases separating them. CDR3 amino acids: CASSEAGSGNEQFF. The CDR3 nucleotides read TGTGCCAGCAGTGAAGCGGGTTCGGGGAATGAGCAGTTCTTC.

In this sample, this clonotype turned up a few times. V gene TRBV24-1 combines with J gene TRBJ1-1, with D possibly matching TRBD1 (5 bases). This CDR3 spans 14 amino acids. The V end lost 5 bases, the J end lost 6 bases, and 15 bases lay between the germline ends. Germline CDR1 KGHDR, CDR2 SFDVKD. The CDR3 coding sequence is TGTGCCACCAGTGGTAGAGACAGTCTCTCTGAAGCTTTCTTT. This gives the protein CATSGRDSLSEAFF.